These 6 T cell receptor beta chains were all obtained from the same sample, sequenced in a study of OX40 agonist ivuxolimab in advanced cancers. Libraries were prepared by immunoSEQ multiplex PCR; TCRdb keeps only in-frame clonotypes and omits some of them. The sample comprises around 50,000 clones, about 88% of which are singletons, and less than 0.75% rests with the top ten. This material consisted of CD4+ or CD8+ T cells sorted from blood, taken in a trial of the OX40 agonist ivuxolimab. These receptors were taken from an adult with an advanced solid tumor such as melanoma, head and neck, liver or kidney cancer.

The chain joins TRBV5-5 to TRBJ2-3; 7 nucleotides align to TRBD2. Per the germline V gene, CDR1 is SGHKS and CDR2 is YYEKEE (reference sequence). The CDR3 is made up of 14 amino acids. Trimming at V came to 0 bases and at J to 5 bases, leaving 3 bases not matched to a gene. CDR3 residues: CASSLAVAGDTQYF. The DNA of the CDR3 is TGTGCCAGCAGCTTGGCGGTAGCGGGAGATACGCAGTATTTT.

This clone is medium-sized by share. V is TRBV14 and J is TRBJ2-2, with D maybe TRBD2 (6 bases). CDR1 is SGHDN, CDR2 FVKESK, per germline. The CDR3 is 14 residues long. The V and J ends lost 4 bases and 4 bases respectively, with 10 bases between them. The DNA of the CDR3 is TGTGCCAGCAGCCTCCGGACTACCACCGGGGAGCTGTTTTTT. It is translated as CASSLRTTTGELFF.

The chain employs TRBV19 and TRBJ2-7; the match to TRBD2 covers 12 bases. There are 18 residues in the CDR3. The junction had 6 bases not matched to a gene; V was cut back by 0 bases and J by 0 bases. Germline V lookup: CDR1 LNHDA, CDR2 SQIVND (reference sequence). The CDR3 region has the DNA TGTGCCAGTAGTATAGATGCTAGCGGGAGGGCTCTCTCCTACGAGCAGTACTTC. It encodes CASSIDASGRALSYEQYF.

The rearrangement links TRBV28 to TRBJ2-3; no clear D gene. The CDR3 contains 13 residues. Germline assignment: CDR1 MDHEN and CDR2 SYDVKM. The germline V and J ends were trimmed by 3 bases and 3 bases, with 7 bases remaining between them. The CDR3 DNA reads as TGTGCCAGCAGTTTTGAACCTACAGATACGCAGTATTTT. This sequence encodes CASSFEPTDTQYF.

The V gene is TRBV7-9, the J gene TRBJ2-1; D is ambiguous. The CDR3 is made up of 13 amino acids. Trimming stripped 5 bases from V and 9 bases from J, with 14 bases between. Germline V gives CDR1 SEHNR, CDR2 FQNEAQ (reference sequence). CDR3 sequence reads: CASSPANTAEQFF. The CDR3 region has the DNA TGTGCCAGCAGCCCCGCCAATACCGCTGAGCAGTTCTTC.

This clone is a singleton in its sample. The chain employs TRBV6-5 and TRBJ2-7; 10 bases map to TRBD2. This CDR3 is built from 13 residues. Germline CDR1 is MNHEY and CDR2 is SVGAGI. With 9 bases clipped from V and 1 base from J, the junction kept 3 bases outside the gene matches. The CDR3 DNA reads TGTGCCAGTCGGACTAGCGGATCCTACGAGCAGTACTTC. Translation gives CASRTSGSYEQYF.